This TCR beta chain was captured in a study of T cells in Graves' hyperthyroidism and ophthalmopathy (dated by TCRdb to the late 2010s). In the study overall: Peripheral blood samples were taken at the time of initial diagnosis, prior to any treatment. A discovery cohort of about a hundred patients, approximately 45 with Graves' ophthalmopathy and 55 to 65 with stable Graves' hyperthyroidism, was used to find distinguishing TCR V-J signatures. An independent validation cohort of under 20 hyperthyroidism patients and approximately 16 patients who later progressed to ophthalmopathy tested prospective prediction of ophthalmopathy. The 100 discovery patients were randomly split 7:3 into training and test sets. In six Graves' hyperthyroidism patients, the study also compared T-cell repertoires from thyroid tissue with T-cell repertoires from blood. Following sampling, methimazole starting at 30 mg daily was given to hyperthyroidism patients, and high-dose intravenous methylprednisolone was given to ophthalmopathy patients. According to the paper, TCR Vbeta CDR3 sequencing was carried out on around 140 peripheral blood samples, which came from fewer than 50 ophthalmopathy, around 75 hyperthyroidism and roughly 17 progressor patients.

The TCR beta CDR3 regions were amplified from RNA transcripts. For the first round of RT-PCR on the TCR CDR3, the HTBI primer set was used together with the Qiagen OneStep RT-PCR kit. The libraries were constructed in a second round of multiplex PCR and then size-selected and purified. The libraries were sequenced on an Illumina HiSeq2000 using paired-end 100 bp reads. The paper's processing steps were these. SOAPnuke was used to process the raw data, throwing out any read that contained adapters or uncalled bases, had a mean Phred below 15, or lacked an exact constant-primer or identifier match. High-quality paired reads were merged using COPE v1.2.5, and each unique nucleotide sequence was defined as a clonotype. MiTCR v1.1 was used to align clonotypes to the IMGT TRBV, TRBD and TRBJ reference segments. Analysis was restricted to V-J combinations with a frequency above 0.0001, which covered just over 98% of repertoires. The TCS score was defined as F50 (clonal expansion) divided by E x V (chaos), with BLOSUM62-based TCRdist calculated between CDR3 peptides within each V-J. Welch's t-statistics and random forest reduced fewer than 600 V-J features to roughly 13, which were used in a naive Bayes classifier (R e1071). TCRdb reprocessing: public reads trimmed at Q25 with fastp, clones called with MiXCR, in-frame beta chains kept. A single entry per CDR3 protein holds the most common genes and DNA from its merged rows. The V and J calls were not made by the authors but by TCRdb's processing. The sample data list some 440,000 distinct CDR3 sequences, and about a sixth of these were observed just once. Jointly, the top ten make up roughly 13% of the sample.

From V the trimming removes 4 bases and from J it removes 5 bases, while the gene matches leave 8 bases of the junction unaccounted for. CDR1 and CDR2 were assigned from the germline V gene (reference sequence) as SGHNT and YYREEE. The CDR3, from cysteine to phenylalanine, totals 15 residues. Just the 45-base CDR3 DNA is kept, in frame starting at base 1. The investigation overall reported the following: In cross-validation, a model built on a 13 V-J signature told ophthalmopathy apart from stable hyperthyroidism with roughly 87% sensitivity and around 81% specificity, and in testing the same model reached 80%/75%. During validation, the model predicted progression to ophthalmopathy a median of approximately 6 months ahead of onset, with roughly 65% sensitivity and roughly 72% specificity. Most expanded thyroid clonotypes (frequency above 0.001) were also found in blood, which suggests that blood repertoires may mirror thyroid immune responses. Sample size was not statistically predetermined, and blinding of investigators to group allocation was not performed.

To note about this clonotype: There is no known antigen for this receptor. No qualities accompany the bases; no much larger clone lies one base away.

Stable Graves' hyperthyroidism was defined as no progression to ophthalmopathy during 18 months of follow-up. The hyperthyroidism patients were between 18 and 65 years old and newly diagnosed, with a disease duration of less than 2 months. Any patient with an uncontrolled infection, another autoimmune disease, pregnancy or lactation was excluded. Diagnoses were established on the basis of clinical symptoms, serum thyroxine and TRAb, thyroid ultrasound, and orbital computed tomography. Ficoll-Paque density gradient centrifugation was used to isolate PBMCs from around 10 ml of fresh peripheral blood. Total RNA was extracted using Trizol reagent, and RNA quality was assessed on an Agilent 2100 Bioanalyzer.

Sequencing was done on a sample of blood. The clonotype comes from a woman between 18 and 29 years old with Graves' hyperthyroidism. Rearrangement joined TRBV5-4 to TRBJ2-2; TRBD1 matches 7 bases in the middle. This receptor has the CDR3 CASSPKTGVTGELFF. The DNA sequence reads TGTGCCAGCAGCCCTAAAACAGGGGTGACCGGGGAGCTGTTTTTT.